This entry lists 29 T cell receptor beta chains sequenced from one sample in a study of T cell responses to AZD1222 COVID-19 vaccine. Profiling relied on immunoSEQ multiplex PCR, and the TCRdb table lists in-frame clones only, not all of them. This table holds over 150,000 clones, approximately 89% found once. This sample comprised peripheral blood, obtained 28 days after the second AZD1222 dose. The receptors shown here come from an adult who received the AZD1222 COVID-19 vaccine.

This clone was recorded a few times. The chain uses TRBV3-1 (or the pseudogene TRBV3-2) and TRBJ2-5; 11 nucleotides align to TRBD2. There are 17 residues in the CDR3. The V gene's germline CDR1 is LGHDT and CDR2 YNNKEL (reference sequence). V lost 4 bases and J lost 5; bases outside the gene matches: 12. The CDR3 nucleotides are TGTGCCAGCAGCCGTACCGGGACTAGCGGCTTATTGGAGACCCAGTACTTC. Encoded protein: CASSRTGTSGLLETQYF.

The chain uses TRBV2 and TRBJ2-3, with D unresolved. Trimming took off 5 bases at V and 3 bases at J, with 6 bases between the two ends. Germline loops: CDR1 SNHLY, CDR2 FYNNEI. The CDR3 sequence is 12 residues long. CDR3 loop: CASSTGTDTQYF. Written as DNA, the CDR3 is TGTGCCAGCAGTACCGGGACAGATACGCAGTATTTT.

The CDR3 sequence is CASPLIGPAFPLHF. DNA of the CDR3: TGTGCCAGCCCGTTGATAGGGCCGGCGTTCCCCCTCCACTTT. J is TRBJ1-6 and V is TRBV21-1. TRBV21-1 is listed as a pseudogene. The CDR3 contains 14 residues.

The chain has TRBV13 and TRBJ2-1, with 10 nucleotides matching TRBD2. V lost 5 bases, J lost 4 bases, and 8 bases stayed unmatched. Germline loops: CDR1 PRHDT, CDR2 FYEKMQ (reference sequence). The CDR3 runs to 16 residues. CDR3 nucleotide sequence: TGTGCCAGCAGCCGCCTAACTAGCGGGACTTACAATGAGCAGTTCTTC. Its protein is CASSRLTSGTYNEQFF.

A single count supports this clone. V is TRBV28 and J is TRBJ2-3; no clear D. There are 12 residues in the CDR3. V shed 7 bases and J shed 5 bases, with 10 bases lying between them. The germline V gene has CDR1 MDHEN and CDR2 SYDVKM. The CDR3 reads CASTFKRDTQYF. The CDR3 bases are TGTGCCAGCACATTTAAAAGAGATACGCAGTATTTT.

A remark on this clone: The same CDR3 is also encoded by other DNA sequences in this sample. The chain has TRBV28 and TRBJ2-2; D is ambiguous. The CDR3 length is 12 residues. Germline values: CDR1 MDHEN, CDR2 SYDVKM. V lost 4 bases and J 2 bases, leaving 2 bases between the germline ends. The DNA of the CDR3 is TGTGCCAGCAGTTCTAACACCGGGGAGCTGTTTTTT. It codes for CASSSNTGELFF.

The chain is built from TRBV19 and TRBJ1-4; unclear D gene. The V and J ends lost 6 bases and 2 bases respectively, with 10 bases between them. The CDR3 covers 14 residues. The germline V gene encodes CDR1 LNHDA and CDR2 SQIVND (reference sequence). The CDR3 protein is CASRAGRTNEKLFF. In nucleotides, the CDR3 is TGTGCCAGTAGGGCCGGGAGGACTAATGAAAAACTGTTTTTT.

CDR3 DNA: TGTGCCAGCAGCTTGGACTTGGGGAGCGCTAATGAAAAACTGTTTTTT. Amino acids: CASSLDLGSANEKLFF. This chain connects TRBV5-4 to TRBJ1-4; D gene uncertain. The CDR3 runs 16 residues. The germline V gene has CDR1 SGHNT and CDR2 YYREEE (reference sequence). The V end lost 0 bases, the J end lost 3 bases, and 12 bases lay between the germline ends. The full variable domain, rest sourced from reference TRBV5-4 and TRBJ1-4, is ETGVTQSPTHLIKTRGQQVTLRCSSQSGHNTVSWYQQALGQGPQFIFQYYREEENGRGNFPPRFSGLQFPNYSSELNVNALELDDSALYLCASSLDLGSANEKLFFGSGTQLSVL.

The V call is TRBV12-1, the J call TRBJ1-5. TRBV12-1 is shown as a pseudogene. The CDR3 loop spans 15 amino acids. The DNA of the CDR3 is TGTGCCAGCAGGACCGGAGGTGATAGCAATCAGCCCCAGCATTTT. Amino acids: CASRTGGDSNQPQHF.

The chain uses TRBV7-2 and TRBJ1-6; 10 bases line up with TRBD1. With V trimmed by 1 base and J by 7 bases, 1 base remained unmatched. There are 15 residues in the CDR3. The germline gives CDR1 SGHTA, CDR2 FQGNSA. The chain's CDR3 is CASSLVGQGNSPLHF. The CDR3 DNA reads TGTGCCAGCAGCTTAGTGGGACAGGGGAATTCACCCCTCCACTTT.

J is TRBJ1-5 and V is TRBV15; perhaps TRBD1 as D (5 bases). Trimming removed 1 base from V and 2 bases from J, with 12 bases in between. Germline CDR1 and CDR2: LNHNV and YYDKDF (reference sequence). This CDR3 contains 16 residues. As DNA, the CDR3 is TGTGCCACCAGCAGAGGGTCTTCCAGGGGCAATCAGCCCCAGCATTTT. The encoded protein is CATSRGSSRGNQPQHF.

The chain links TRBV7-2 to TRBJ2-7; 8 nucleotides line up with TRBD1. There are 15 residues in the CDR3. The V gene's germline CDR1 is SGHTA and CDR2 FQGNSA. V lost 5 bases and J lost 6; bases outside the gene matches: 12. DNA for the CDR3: TGTGCCAGCAGCGCAACAGGGGGGTTAAGGGGCGAGCAGTACTTC. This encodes CASSATGGLRGEQYF. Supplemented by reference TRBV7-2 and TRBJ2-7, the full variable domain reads GAGVSQSPSNKVTEKGKDVELRCDPISGHTALYWYRQSLGQGLEFLIYFQGNSAPDKSGLPSDRFSAERTGGSVSTLTIQRTQQEDSAVYLCASSATGGLRGEQYFGPGTRLTVT.

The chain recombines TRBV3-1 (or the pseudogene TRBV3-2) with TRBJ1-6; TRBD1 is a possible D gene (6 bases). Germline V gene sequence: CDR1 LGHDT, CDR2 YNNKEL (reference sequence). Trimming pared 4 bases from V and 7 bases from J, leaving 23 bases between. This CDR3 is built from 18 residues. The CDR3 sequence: CASSLLNLGAGSNSPLHF. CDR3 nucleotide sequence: TGTGCCAGCAGCCTCTTGAACCTGGGGGCAGGGAGCAATTCACCCCTCCACTTT.

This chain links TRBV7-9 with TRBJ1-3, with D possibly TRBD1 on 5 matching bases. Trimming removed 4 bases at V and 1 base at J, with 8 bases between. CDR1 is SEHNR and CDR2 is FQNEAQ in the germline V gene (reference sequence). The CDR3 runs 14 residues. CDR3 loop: CASSSGGSGNTIYF. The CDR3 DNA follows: TGTGCCAGCAGCTCGGGGGGGTCTGGAAACACCATATATTTT.

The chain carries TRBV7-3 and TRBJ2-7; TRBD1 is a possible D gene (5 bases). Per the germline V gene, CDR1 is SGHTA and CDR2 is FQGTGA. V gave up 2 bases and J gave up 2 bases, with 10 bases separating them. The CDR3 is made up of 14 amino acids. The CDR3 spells CASSLYRRPYEQYF. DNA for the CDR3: TGTGCCAGCAGCTTATACAGGCGCCCCTACGAGCAGTACTTC. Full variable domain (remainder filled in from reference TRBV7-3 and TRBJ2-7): GAGVSQTPSNKVTEKGKYVELRCDPISGHTALYWYRQSLGQGPEFLIYFQGTGAADDSGLPNDRFFAVRPEGSVSTLKIQRTERGDSAVYLCASSLYRRPYEQYFGPGTRLTVT.

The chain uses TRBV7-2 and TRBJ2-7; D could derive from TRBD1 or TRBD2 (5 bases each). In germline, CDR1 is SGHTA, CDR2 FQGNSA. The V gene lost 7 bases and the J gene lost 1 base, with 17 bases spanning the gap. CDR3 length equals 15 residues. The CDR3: CASTPGAMGSYEQYF. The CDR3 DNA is TGTGCCAGCACCCCCGGGGCTATGGGGTCCTACGAGCAGTACTTC.

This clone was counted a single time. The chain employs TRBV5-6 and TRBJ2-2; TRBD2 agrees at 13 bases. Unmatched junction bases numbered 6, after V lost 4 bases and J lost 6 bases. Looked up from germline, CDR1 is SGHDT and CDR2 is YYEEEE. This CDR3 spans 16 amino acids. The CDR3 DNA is TGTGCCAGCAGCCAGACTAGCGGGAGGTTCGCCGGGGAGCTGTTTTTT. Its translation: CASSQTSGRFAGELFF.

The CDR3 reads CASSEEGTGVSPLHF. Here the CDR3 DNA reads TGTGCCAGCAGTGAAGAGGGGACAGGGGTTTCACCCCTCCACTTT. This sequence joins TRBV2 and TRBJ1-6; 10 bases line up with TRBD1. The CDR3 is 15 residues long. The V gene end was trimmed by 1 base and the J gene end by 9 bases; junction bases not matched to a gene: 3. Looked up from germline, CDR1 is SNHLY and CDR2 is FYNNEI. Full variable domain (remainder filled in from reference TRBV2 and TRBJ1-6): EPEVTQTPSHQVTQMGQEVILRCVPISNHLYFYWYRQILGQKVEFLVSFYNNEISEKSEIFDDQFSVERPDGSNFTLKIRSTKLEDSAMYFCASSEEGTGVSPLHFGNGTRLTVT.

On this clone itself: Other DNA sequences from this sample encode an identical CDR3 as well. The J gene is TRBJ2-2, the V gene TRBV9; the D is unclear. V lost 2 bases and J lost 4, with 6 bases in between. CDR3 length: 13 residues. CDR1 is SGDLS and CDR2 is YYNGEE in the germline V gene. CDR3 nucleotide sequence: TGTGCCAGCAGCGTTTGGGGCACCGGGGAGCTGTTTTTT. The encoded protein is CASSVWGTGELFF.

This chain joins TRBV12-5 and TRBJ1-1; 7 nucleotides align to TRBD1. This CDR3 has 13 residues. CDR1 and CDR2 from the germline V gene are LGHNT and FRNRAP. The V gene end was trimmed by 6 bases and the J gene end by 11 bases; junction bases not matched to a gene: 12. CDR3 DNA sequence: TGTGCTAGTGGCCTAGGGGGCTTGCCACAGGCTTTCTTT. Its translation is CASGLGGLPQAFF.

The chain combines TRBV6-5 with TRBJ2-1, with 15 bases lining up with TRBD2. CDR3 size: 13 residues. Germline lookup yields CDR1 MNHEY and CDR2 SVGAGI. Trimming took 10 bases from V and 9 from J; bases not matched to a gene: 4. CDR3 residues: CATWTSGRAEQFF. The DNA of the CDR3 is TGTGCCACCTGGACTAGCGGGAGGGCTGAGCAGTTCTTC.

The CDR3 DNA is TGTGCCAGCAGCTTACCGACAGGAGGAAGCTACGAGCAGTACTTC. Its translation is CASSLPTGGSYEQYF. The J gene is TRBJ2-7, the V gene TRBV7-8, with D possibly TRBD1 on 6 matching bases. V was trimmed by 2 bases and J by 3 bases, leaving 14 bases between them. The CDR3 runs 15 residues. In germline, CDR1 is SGHVS, CDR2 FQNEAQ.

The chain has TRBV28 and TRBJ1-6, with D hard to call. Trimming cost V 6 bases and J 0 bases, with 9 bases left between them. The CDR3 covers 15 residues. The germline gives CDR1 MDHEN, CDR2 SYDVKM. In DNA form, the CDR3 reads TGTGCCAGCAGCCCCCCGAGCTCCTATAATTCACCCCTCCACTTT. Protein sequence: CASSPPSSYNSPLHF.

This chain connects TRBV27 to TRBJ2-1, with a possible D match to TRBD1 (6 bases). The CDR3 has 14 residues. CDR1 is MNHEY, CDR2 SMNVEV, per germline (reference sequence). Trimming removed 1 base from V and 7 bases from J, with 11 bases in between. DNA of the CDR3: TGTGCCAGCAGTTTATTGGACAGTAGAAATGAGCAGTTCTTC. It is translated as CASSLLDSRNEQFF.

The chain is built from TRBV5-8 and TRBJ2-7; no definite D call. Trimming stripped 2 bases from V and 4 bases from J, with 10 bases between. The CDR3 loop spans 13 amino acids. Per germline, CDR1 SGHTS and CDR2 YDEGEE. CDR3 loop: CASSLSFPYEQYF. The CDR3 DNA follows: TGTGCCAGCAGCTTATCTTTCCCGTACGAGCAGTACTTC.

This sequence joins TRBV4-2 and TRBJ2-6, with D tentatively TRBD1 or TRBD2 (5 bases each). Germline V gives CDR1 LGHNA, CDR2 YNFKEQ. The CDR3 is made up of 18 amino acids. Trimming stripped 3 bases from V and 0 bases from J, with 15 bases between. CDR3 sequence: CASSQRAGPSSGANVLTF. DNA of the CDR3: TGTGCCAGCAGCCAGAGGGCAGGGCCCAGCTCTGGGGCCAACGTCCTGACTTTC.

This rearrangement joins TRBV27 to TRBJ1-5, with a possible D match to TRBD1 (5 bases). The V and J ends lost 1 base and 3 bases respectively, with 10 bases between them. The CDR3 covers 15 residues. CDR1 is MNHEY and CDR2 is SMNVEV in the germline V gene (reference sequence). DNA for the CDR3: TGTGCCAGCAGTTTATGGGGGGGGAACAATCAGCCCCAGCATTTT. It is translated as CASSLWGGNNQPQHF.

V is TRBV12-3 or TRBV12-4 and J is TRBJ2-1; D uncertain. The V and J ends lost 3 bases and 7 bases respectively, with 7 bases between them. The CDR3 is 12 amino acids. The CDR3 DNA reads TGTGCCAGCAGTTTCCTTGGGAATGAGCAGTTCTTC. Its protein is CASSFLGNEQFF.

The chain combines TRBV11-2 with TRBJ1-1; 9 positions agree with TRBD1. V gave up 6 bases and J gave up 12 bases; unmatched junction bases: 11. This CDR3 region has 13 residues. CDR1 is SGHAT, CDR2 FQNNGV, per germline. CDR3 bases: TGTGCCAGCAGGACAGGGGGGGTTGAGAAGACTTTCTTT. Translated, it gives CASRTGGVEKTFF.